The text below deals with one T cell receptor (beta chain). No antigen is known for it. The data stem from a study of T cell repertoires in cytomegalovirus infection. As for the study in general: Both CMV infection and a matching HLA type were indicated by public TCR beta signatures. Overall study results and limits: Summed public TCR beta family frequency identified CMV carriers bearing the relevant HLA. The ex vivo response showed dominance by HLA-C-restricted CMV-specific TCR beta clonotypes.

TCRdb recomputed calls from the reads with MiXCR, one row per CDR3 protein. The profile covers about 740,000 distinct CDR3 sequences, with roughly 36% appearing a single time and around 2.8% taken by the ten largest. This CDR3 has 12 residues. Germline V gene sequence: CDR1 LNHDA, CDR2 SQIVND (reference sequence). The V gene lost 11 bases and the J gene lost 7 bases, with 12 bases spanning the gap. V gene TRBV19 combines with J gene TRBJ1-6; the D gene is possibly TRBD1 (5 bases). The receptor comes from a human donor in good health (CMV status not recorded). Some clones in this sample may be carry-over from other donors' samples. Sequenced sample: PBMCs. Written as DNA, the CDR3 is TGTGCCCCTGCCAGGGTGAATTCACCCCTCCACTTT. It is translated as CAPARVNSPLHF.